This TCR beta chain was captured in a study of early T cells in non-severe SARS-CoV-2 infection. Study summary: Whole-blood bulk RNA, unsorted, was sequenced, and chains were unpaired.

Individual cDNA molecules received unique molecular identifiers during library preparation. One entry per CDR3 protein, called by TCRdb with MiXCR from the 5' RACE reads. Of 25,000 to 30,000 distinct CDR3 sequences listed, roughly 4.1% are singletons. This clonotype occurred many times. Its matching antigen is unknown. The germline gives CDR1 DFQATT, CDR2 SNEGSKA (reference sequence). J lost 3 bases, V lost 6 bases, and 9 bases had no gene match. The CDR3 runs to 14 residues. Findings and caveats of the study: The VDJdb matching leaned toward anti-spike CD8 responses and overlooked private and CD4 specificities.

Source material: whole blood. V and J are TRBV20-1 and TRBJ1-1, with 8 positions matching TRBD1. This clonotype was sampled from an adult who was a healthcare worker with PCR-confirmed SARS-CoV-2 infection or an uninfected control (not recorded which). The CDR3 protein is CSAPRTGGDTEAFF. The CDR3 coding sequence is TGCAGTGCGCCTAGAACAGGGGGTGACACTGAAGCTTTCTTT.